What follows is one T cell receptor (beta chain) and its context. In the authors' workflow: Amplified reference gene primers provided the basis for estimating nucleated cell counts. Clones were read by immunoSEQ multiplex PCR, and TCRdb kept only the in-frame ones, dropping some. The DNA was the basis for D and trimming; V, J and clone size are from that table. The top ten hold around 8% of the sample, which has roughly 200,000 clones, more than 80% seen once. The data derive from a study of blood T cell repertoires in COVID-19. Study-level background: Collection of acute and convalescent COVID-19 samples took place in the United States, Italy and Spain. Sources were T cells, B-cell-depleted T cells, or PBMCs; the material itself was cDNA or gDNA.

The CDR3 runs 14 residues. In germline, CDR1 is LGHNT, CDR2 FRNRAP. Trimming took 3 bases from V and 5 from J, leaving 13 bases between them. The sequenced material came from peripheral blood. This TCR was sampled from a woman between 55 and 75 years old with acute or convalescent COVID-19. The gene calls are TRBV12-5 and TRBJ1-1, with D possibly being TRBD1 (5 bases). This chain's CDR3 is CASGLNQGRTEAFF. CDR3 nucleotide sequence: TGTGCTAGTGGTTTAAACCAGGGTAGGACTGAAGCTTTCTTT.